This T cell receptor (beta chain) was sequenced for a study of beta chain features in type 1 diabetes. This clone was counted a few times. The target antigen is unknown. The investigators reverse transcribed all of the isolated RNA, so they sequenced expressed TCRB transcripts. Sequencing used immunoSEQ multiplex PCR; TCRdb keeps in-frame clones, though not all of them. In the table there are 300,000 to 450,000 clones, 9.5% to 10% of which are singletons. The CDR3 has 15 residues. Notes on the study in general: In all four CD4+ subsets, TCRB CDR3 length was significantly, moderately reduced in type 1 diabetes.

The TCR sequence derives from a young man with type 1 diabetes. The sequencing sample was made of central memory CD4+ T cells from blood. This rearrangement joins TRBV21-1 to TRBJ1-5. TRBV21-1 is tagged as a pseudogene. The CDR3 reads CASSSGGDSNQPQHF. The CDR3 DNA follows: TGTGCCAGCAGCTCGGGAGGTGATAGCAATCAGCCCCAGCATTTT.